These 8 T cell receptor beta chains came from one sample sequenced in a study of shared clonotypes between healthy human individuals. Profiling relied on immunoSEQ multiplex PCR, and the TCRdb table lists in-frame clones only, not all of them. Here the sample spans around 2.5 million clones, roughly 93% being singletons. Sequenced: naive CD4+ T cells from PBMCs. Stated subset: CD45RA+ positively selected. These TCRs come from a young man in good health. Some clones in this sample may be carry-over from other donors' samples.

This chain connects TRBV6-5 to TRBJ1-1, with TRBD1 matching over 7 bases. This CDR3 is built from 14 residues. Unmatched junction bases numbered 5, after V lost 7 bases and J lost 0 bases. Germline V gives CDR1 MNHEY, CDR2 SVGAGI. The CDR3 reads CASKRQGMNTEAFF. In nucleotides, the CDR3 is TGTGCCAGCAAAAGACAGGGCATGAACACTGAAGCTTTCTTT.

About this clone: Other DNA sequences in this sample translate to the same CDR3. DNA of the CDR3: TGTGCCAGCAGTTTACTCCACAATGAGCAGTTCTTC. It codes for CASSLLHNEQFF. The rearrangement uses TRBV28 and TRBJ2-1; unclear D gene. Germline CDR1 and CDR2: MDHEN and SYDVKM. The CDR3 is made up of 12 amino acids. Trimming took off 2 bases at V and 5 bases at J, with 4 bases between the two ends.

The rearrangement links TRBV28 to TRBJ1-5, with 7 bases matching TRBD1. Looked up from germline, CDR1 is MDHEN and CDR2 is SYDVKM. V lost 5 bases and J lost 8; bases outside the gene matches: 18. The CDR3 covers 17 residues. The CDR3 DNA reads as TGTGCCAGCAGTGTCCGGGACAGTGCCCGTGGAGCGAAGCCCCAGCATTTT. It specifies CASSVRDSARGAKPQHF.

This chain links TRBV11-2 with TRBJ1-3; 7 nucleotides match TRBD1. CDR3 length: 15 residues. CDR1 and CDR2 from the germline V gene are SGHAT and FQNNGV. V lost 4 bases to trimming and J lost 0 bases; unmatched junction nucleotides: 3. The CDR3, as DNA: TGTGCCAGCAGCTACCGGGACAGCTCTGGAAACACCATATATTTT. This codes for CASSYRDSSGNTIYF.

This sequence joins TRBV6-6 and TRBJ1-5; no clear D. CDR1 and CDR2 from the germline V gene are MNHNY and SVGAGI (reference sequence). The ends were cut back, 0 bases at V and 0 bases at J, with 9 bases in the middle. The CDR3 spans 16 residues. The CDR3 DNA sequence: TGTGCCAGCAGTTACTCAACGGCTTATAGCAATCAGCCCCAGCATTTT. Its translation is CASSYSTAYSNQPQHF.

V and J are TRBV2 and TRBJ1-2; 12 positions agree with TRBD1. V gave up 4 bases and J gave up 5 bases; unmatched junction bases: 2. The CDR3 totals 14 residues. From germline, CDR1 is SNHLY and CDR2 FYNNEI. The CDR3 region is CASSGDRGRYGYTF. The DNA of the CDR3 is TGTGCCAGCAGTGGGGACAGGGGGCGATATGGCTACACCTTC.

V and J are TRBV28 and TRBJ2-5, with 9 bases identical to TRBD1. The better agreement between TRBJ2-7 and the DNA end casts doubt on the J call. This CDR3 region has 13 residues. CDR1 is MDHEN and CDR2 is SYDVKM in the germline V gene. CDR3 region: CASKGQGSYEQYF. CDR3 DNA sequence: TGTGCCAGCAAGGGACAGGGCTCCTACGAGCAGTACTTC.

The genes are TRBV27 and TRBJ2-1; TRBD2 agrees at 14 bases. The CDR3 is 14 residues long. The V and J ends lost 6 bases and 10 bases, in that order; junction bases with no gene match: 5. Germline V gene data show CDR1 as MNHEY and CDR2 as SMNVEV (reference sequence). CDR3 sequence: CASRGLAGVREQFF. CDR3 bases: TGTGCCAGCAGGGGACTAGCGGGAGTTCGGGAGCAGTTCTTC.